This T cell receptor (beta chain) was obtained from a study of T cells in narcolepsy. Regarding the study as a whole: HCRT-specific and TRIB2-specific autoreactive clonotypes appeared among same-patient CSF and blood CD4+ clonotypes. No autoreactive T cell clone sequences appeared in some memory CD4+ repertoires.

Concerning this clone itself: What it binds is unknown.

TCRdb's copy holds only in-frame clones and misses some; the assay was immunoSEQ multiplex PCR. The table records just over 20,000 clones, around 86% of them present only once. This CDR3 has 15 residues. The ends were cut back, 2 bases at V and 3 bases at J, with 12 bases in the middle. CDR1 is MGHDK and CDR2 is SYGVNS in the germline V gene. The sample comprised memory (CD45RA-) CD4+ T cells from blood. The J gene is TRBJ2-3, the V gene TRBV25-1; D possibly corresponds to TRBD2 (5 bases). The receptor was derived from a human donor in good health. The CDR3 loop reads CASSEPADGTDTQYF. Here the CDR3 DNA reads TGTGCCAGCAGTGAACCAGCGGACGGGACAGATACGCAGTATTTT.